Below are 29 T cell receptor beta chains sequenced from a single sample in a study of cytomegalovirus exposure and HLA in healthy donors. Primers: 60 Vbeta forward and 13 Jbeta reverse. Here immunoSEQ multiplex PCR was the method, and the copy in TCRdb shows in-frame clones only, minus some. The table has fewer than 110,000 clones, roughly 76% seen once. Sequenced: PBMCs. The receptors were gathered from a middle-aged man in good health and CMV-seronegative.

This rearrangement joins TRBV6-1 to TRBJ1-1, with D tentatively TRBD1 (6 bases). The CDR3 runs to 13 residues. V was clipped by 4 bases and J by 2 bases, with 8 bases between them. Germline V gene data show CDR1 as MNHNS and CDR2 as SASEGT. The CDR3 bases are TGTGCCAGCAGTGGACAGGTTAACACTGAAGCTTTCTTT. Translating it yields CASSGQVNTEAFF.

This chain joins TRBV11-2 and TRBJ1-1; D remains ambiguous. CDR3 size: 14 residues. CDR1 is SGHAT and CDR2 is FQNNGV in the germline V gene. Trimming stripped 3 bases from V and 2 bases from J, with 10 bases between. CDR3 amino acids: CASSFEGFNTEAFF. In nucleotides, the CDR3 is TGTGCCAGCAGCTTTGAGGGCTTTAACACTGAAGCTTTCTTT.

This chain joins TRBV12-5 and TRBJ2-2, with 8 bases lining up with TRBD1. In germline, CDR1 is LGHNT, CDR2 FRNRAP. The CDR3 is 14 amino acids. Trimming at V came to 7 bases and at J to 6 bases, leaving 7 bases not matched to a gene. The CDR3 nucleotides are TGTGCTAGTGCCAGACAGGGGCACGCCGGGGAGCTGTTTTTT. Translated: CASARQGHAGELFF.

This sequence joins TRBV15 and TRBJ2-1, with TRBD2 identical over 9 bases. CDR1 and CDR2 from the germline V gene are LNHNV and YYDKDF (reference sequence). The ends lost 3 bases at V and 10 bases at J; junction bases unmatched: 7. This CDR3 has 14 amino acids. The CDR3 sequence: CATSRASGLAEQFF. DNA of the CDR3: TGTGCCACCAGCAGGGCCTCGGGACTAGCCGAGCAGTTCTTC. The full variable domain, with the rest looked up from reference TRBV15 and TRBJ2-1, is DAMVIQNPRYQVTQFGKPVTLSCSQTLNHNVMYWYQQKSSQAPKLLFHYYDKDFNNEADTPDNFQSRRPNTSFCFLDIRSPGLGDTAMYLCATSRASGLAEQFFGPGTRLTVL.

V is TRBV11-2 and J is TRBJ1-5; TRBD1 matches at 9 bases. V dropped 1 base and J dropped 4; count of bases not matched to a gene: 5. Germline values: CDR1 SGHAT, CDR2 FQNNGV. The CDR3 extends over 16 amino acids. The DNA for the CDR3 is TGTGCCAGCAGCTTAGGTTCGACAGGGGGAAATCAGCCCCAGCATTTT. It specifies CASSLGSTGGNQPQHF.

This clone was recorded a few times. V gene TRBV6-5 combines with J gene TRBJ1-2, with D maybe TRBD1 (6 bases). Trimming removed 6 bases at V and 4 bases at J, with 9 bases between. This CDR3 contains 12 residues. In germline, CDR1 is MNHEY, CDR2 SVGAGI. The DNA for the CDR3 is TGTGCCAGCAGCCAGGACAGCTATGGCTACACCTTC. Translation: CASSQDSYGYTF.

The chain links TRBV27 to TRBJ2-1; 10 bases map to TRBD2. CDR1 MNHEY and CDR2 SMNVEV come from the germline V gene (reference sequence). This CDR3 is built from 15 residues. V lost 3 bases, J lost 8 bases, and 7 bases stayed unmatched. For the CDR3, the DNA is TGTGCCAGCAGTTTCGGGCCTAGCGGGGGAGATGAGCAGTTCTTC. This translates into CASSFGPSGGDEQFF.

The rearrangement joins TRBV11-2 to TRBJ1-2, with D maybe TRBD1 (5 bases). With 4 bases removed from V and 3 bases from J, the gap between germline ends came to 18 bases. CDR1 is SGHAT, CDR2 FQNNGV, per germline. There are 16 residues in the CDR3. The CDR3 nucleotides read TGTGCCAGCAGCTCCTTGGCAGGGTTCTGGGACTATGGCTACACCTTC. It specifies CASSSLAGFWDYGYTF.

This chain joins TRBV11-1 and TRBJ2-5, with TRBD2 matching over 12 bases. The CDR3 runs 17 residues. The V segment lost 2 bases and the J segment 4 bases; nucleotides outside the gene matches: 8. From germline, CDR1 is SGHAT and CDR2 FQDESV (reference sequence). CDR3 sequence: CASSLSASGGARETQYF. The CDR3, as DNA: TGTGCCAGCAGCTTATCGGCTAGCGGGGGGGCCCGAGAGACCCAGTACTTC.

The V and J genes are TRBV15 and TRBJ2-4; TRBD1 matches 11 bases. The CDR3 sequence is 14 residues long. Germline CDR1 is LNHNV and CDR2 is YYDKDF (reference sequence). V gave up 6 bases and J gave up 6 bases; unmatched junction bases: 4. CDR3 coding DNA: TGTGCCACCAGTGGACAGGGGGCGGGAAACATTCAGTACTTC. Amino acid sequence: CATSGQGAGNIQYF.

The CDR3 DNA follows: TGTGCCAGCTCACCGCCGGGATCACAAGGCACAGATACGCAGTATTTT. This translates into CASSPPGSQGTDTQYF. The V call is TRBV18, the J call TRBJ2-3; TRBD2 is a possible D gene (5 bases). The V gene's germline CDR1 is KGHSH and CDR2 LQKENI. The CDR3 has 16 residues. V dropped 3 bases and J dropped 1 base, with 14 bases sitting between them.

The chain combines TRBV5-1 with TRBJ1-6; 7 nucleotides agree with TRBD1. Germline values: CDR1 SGHRS, CDR2 YFSETQ. The CDR3 length is 15 residues. Trimming removed 5 bases from V and 5 bases from J; junction bases left unmatched: 7. CDR3 loop: CASREPGGNNSPLHF. DNA of the CDR3: TGCGCCAGCAGGGAGCCAGGGGGAAATAATTCACCCCTCCACTTT. The complete variable domain, with remaining parts taken from reference TRBV5-1 and TRBJ1-6, reads KAGVTQTPRYLIKTRGQQVTLSCSPISGHRSVSWYQQTPGQGLQFLFEYFSETQRNKGNFPGRFSGRQFSNSRSEMNVSTLELGDSALYLCASREPGGNNSPLHFGNGTRLTVT.

Only a few counts were recorded for this clone. This chain connects TRBV5-4 to TRBJ2-1; 12 bases match TRBD1. The CDR3 runs to 17 residues. Losses at the gene ends were 4 bases for V and 6 bases for J; bases not matched to a gene: 11. The germline gives CDR1 SGHNT, CDR2 YYREEE (reference sequence). The CDR3 loop reads CASSVGTGGAVVNEQFF. The CDR3 DNA is TGTGCCAGCAGCGTCGGGACAGGGGGCGCGGTCGTCAATGAGCAGTTCTTC.

The chain combines TRBV2 with TRBJ2-7; D is possibly TRBD1 (6 bases). Per germline, CDR1 SNHLY and CDR2 FYNNEI. This CDR3 is 12 amino acids long. The V and J ends lost 5 bases and 2 bases respectively, with 7 bases between them. CDR3 sequence reads: CASSPGAYEQYF. In DNA, the CDR3 is TGTGCCAGCAGTCCAGGGGCCTACGAGCAGTACTTC.

The chain combines TRBV28 with TRBJ2-1; 7 nucleotides match TRBD2. V was clipped by 3 bases and J by 9 bases; unmatched bases: 5. Germline V CDR1 and CDR2: MDHEN, SYDVKM. The CDR3 contains 13 residues. This CDR3 is CASSLQGGSEQFF. The CDR3 region has the DNA TGTGCCAGCAGTTTGCAGGGAGGGAGTGAGCAGTTCTTC.

The chain couples TRBV7-8 to TRBJ1-1; possibly TRBD1 for D (6 bases). CDR1 and CDR2 (germline): SGHVS, FQNEAQ. CDR3 length: 16 amino acids. V was clipped by 5 bases and J by 0 bases, with 16 bases between them. CDR3 loop: CASSDPGGRMNTEAFF. CDR3 nucleotides: TGTGCCAGCAGCGACCCCGGGGGGCGCATGAACACTGAAGCTTTCTTT.

The table lists this clone with many counts. The chain couples TRBV5-6 to TRBJ1-2; TRBD1 agrees at 8 bases. Germline V gene sequence: CDR1 SGHDT, CDR2 YYEEEE. The CDR3 covers 16 residues. With 1 base clipped from V and 5 bases from J, the junction kept 10 bases outside the gene matches. CDR3 sequence: CASSLMGAGGSYGYTF. For the CDR3, the DNA is TGTGCCAGCAGCTTGATGGGGGCAGGGGGCTCGTATGGCTACACCTTC. Drawing the rest from reference TRBV5-6 and TRBJ1-2, the complete variable domain is DAGVTQSPTHLIKTRGQQVTLRCSPKSGHDTVSWYQQALGQGPQFIFQYYEEEERQRGNFPDRFSGHQFPNYSSELNVNALLLGDSALYLCASSLMGAGGSYGYTFGSGTRLTVV.

This clone was seen only once. The V call is TRBV5-5, the J call TRBJ2-7, with a tentative D call TRBD1 (6 bases). The germline gives CDR1 SGHKS, CDR2 YYEKEE (reference sequence). Trimming left V 0 bases short and J 0 bases short, with 10 bases between. The CDR3 extends over 15 amino acids. The CDR3 sequence: CASSLVTGNSYEQYF. Written as DNA, the CDR3 is TGTGCCAGCAGCTTGGTTACAGGGAACTCCTACGAGCAGTACTTC.

The CDR3 loop is CASSQTGGNYEQYV. The CDR3 coding sequence is TGCGCCAGCAGCCAAACAGGGGGCAACTACGAGCAGTACGTC. The chain is built from TRBV5-1 and TRBJ2-7; 9 positions match TRBD1. This CDR3 has 14 amino acids. The germline V gene has CDR1 SGHRS and CDR2 YFSETQ. V shed 4 bases, J shed 3 bases, and the junction held 5 bases outside the gene matches.

The chain uses TRBV9 and TRBJ2-3; TRBD1 is a possible D gene (6 bases). This CDR3 contains 15 residues. The V gene lost 3 bases and the J gene lost 3 bases, with 14 bases spanning the gap. Germline assignment: CDR1 SGDLS and CDR2 YYNGEE. In DNA, the CDR3 is TGTGCCAGCAGCGCTACAGGGATTGGGACAGATACGCAGTATTTT. This codes for CASSATGIGTDTQYF.

A note on this clone: Compared with germline, one end of the junction differs, possibly owing to a read error. The V gene is TRBV9, the J gene TRBJ1-1, with 8 bases aligning to TRBD1. Germline CDR1 and CDR2: SGDLS and YYNGEE. The CDR3 has 17 residues. The chain's CDR3 is CASGVGQGLSMNTEAFF. CDR3 DNA: TGTGCCAGCGGCGTCGGACAGGGTCTATCCATGAACACTGAAGCTTTCTTT.

The chain carries TRBV5-4 and TRBJ2-3, with a weak D call TRBD2 (5 bases). CDR3 size: 15 residues. V gave up 4 bases and J gave up 6 bases, with 18 bases separating them. The germline CDR1 and CDR2 sequences are SGHNT and YYREEE (reference sequence). The CDR3 sequence is CASSPRTSPGDTQYF. In nucleotides, the CDR3 is TGTGCCAGCAGCCCGAGAACATCCCCGGGGGATACGCAGTATTTT.

J is TRBJ2-2 and V is TRBV28, with D uncertain. The germline V gene encodes CDR1 MDHEN and CDR2 SYDVKM. There are 15 residues in the CDR3. V shed 3 bases and J shed 5 bases, with 13 bases lying between them. CDR3 nucleotide sequence: TGTGCCAGCAGTTTCCCGCTACCAAAGACCGGGGAGCTGTTTTTT. Its translation: CASSFPLPKTGELFF.

The chain employs TRBV6-5 and TRBJ1-2; no clear D gene. This CDR3 spans 11 amino acids. CDR1 is MNHEY and CDR2 is SVGAGI in the germline V gene. V dropped 6 bases and J dropped 2 bases, with 4 bases sitting between them. The CDR3, as DNA: TGTGCCAGCAGGGCAAACTATGGCTACACCTTC. Translated, it gives CASRANYGYTF.

The CDR3 DNA follows: TGTGCCAGCAGTTACTCGCAAGCGGGGGGGTACGAGCAGTACTTC. Its protein is CASSYSQAGGYEQYF. The genes are TRBV6-5 and TRBJ2-7; the match to TRBD2 covers 10 bases. Germline CDR1 MNHEY, CDR2 SVGAGI. J lost 4 bases, V lost 0 bases, and 3 bases had no gene match. This CDR3 spans 15 amino acids.

This chain uses TRBV5-4 with TRBJ2-2; 10 nucleotides align to TRBD1. CDR3 length: 17 residues. Germline values: CDR1 SGHNT, CDR2 YYREEE (reference sequence). J was trimmed by 5 bases and V by 4 bases; bases with no gene match: 11. DNA for the CDR3: TGTGCCAGCAGCCCAATTAAGGGGACAGGGGTTACCGGGGAGCTGTTTTTT. Encoded protein: CASSPIKGTGVTGELFF.

The V gene is TRBV28, the J gene TRBJ1-2; the D gene is possibly TRBD1 (6 bases). From germline, CDR1 is MDHEN and CDR2 SYDVKM. V shed 10 bases and J shed 4 bases, with 25 bases lying between them. The CDR3 totals 16 residues. CDR3 DNA sequence: TGTGCCACAGGGGACCCGGGGCTGCCCGGAACCTATGGCTACACCTTC. Its translation is CATGDPGLPGTYGYTF.

J is TRBJ1-5 and V is TRBV28, with a weak D call TRBD1 (5 bases). CDR1 is MDHEN, CDR2 SYDVKM, per germline. V was shortened by 10 bases and J by 6 bases, with 7 bases between the two germline ends. The CDR3 is made up of 10 amino acids. CDR3 nucleotides: TGTGCCACCGGGGGTCAGCCCCAGCATTTT. It encodes CATGGQPQHF.

The V and J genes are TRBV6-5 and TRBJ2-7; possible D gene TRBD1, 5 bases. V lost 7 bases, J lost 0 bases, and 16 bases lay in between. The CDR3 is made up of 15 amino acids. Germline CDR1 and CDR2: MNHEY and SVGAGI. The CDR3: CASNIQEYGSYEQYV. Here the CDR3 DNA reads TGTGCCAGCAATATACAGGAATATGGCTCCTACGAGCAGTACGTC.